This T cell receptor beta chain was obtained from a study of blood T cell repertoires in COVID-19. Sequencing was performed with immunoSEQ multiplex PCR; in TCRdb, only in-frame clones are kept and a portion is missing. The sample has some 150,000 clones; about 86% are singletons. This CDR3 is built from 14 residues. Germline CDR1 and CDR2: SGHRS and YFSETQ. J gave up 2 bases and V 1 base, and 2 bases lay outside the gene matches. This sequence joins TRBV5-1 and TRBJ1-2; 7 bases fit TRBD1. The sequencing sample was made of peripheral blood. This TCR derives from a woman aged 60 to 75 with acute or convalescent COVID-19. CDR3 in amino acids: CASSLLTGNYGYTF. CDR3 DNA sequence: TGCGCCAGCAGCTTGCTGACAGGGAACTATGGCTACACCTTC.